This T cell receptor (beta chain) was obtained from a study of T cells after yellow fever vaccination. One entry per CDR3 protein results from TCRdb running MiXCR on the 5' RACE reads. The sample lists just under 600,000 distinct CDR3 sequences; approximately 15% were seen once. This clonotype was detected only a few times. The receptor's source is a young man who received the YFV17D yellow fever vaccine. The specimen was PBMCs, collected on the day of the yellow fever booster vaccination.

This CDR3 is CASSERATPSYNEQFF. In nucleotides, the CDR3 is TGCGCCAGCAGTGAACGGGCAACCCCCTCCTACAATGAGCAGTTCTTC. This chain links TRBV10-1 with TRBJ2-1, with D hard to call. This CDR3 is 16 amino acids long. From germline, CDR1 is WNHNN and CDR2 SYGVQD (reference sequence). V shed 3 bases and J shed 0 bases, with 12 bases lying between them.